These T cell receptor beta chains were read from a single sample in a study of blood T cell repertoires in COVID-19. The assay was immunoSEQ multiplex PCR, and TCRdb's table has in-frame clones only and misses some. The repertoire holds 300,000 to 350,000 clones, roughly 87% seen once, with approximately 1% in the top ten. Sample: PBMCs or T cells enriched from blood (not recorded which). The receptors here all came from a woman aged 25 to 39 who had recovered from COVID-19. Each CDR3 is given with its conserved first and last residue. The D gene is left open where the match is weak. Clone size is stated in some rows and not others, as once, few, many or a class when expanded.

V	D	J	size	CDR3	DNA
TRBV3-1/TRBV3-2	TRBD2	TRBJ2-1	NA	CASSRRLAGGSTYYNEQFF	TGTGCCAGCAGCCGCCGACTAGCGGGGGGGTCAACGTACTACAATGAGCAGTTCTTC
TRBV7-2	TRBD1	TRBJ2-3	NA	CASRGQLHTDTQYF	TGTGCCAGCAGGGGACAGTTACACACAGATACGCAGTATTTT
TRBV18	NA	TRBJ1-1	few	CASSPQTENTEAFF	TGTGCCAGCTCACCCCAGACAGAGAACACTGAAGCTTTCTTT
TRBV14	TRBD1	TRBJ1-6	NA	CASSQGQGYNSPLHF	TGTGCCAGCAGCCAAGGACAGGGGTATAATTCACCCCTCCACTTT
TRBV10-3	NA	TRBJ2-2	NA	CAISDTGKGTGELFF	TGTGCCATCAGTGATACAGGGAAGGGTACCGGGGAGCTGTTTTTT
TRBV3-1/TRBV3-2	TRBD2	TRBJ2-3	NA	CASSQGTSGGDTQYF	TGTGCCAGCAGCCAGGGGACTAGCGGGGGAGATACGCAGTATTTT
TRBV18	NA	TRBJ2-6	NA	CASSAKGGTGVSGANVLTF	TGTGCCAGCTCAGCGAAGGGGGGGACAGGAGTCTCTGGGGCCAACGTCCTGACTTTC
TRBV7-8	NA	TRBJ1-1	NA	CASSFKQDTEAFF	TGTGCCAGCAGCTTTAAACAGGACACTGAAGCTTTCTTT
TRBV28	TRBD1	TRBJ1-3	NA	CASSLRGQGTGNTIYF	TGTGCCAGCAGTTTGAGGGGACAGGGGACTGGAAACACCATATATTTT
TRBV5-1	TRBD1	TRBJ1-4	NA	CASRTGNEKLFF	TGCGCCAGCAGGACAGGGAATGAAAAACTGTTTTTT
TRBV30	NA	TRBJ1-2	NA	CAWSGLRAYGYTF	TGTGCCTGGAGTGGTTTGAGGGCTTATGGCTACACCTTC
TRBV5-4	TRBD2	TRBJ2-1	NA	CASSPGLAGGVYNEQFF	TGTGCCAGCAGTCCGGGACTAGCGGGGGGGGTCTACAATGAGCAGTTCTTC
TRBV29-1	TRBD1	TRBJ2-7	NA	CSAPGQGGEQYF	TGCAGCGCTCCGGGACAGGGGGGGGAGCAGTACTTC
TRBV25-1	NA	TRBJ2-5	NA	CASSPAAGYQETQYF	TGTGCCAGCAGCCCTGCGGCCGGCTACCAAGAGACCCAGTACTTC
TRBV5-1	NA	TRBJ1-6	NA	CASRESSYNSPLHF	TGCGCCAGCAGAGAGAGCTCCTATAATTCACCCCTCCACTTT
TRBV19	TRBD2	TRBJ2-5	NA	CASSIGSSGGLQETQYF	TGTGCCAGTAGTATAGGTTCAAGCGGGGGCCTCCAAGAGACCCAGTACTTC
TRBV19	NA	TRBJ1-5	NA	CASSIVSGGNQPQHF	TGTGCCAGTAGTATAGTCTCCGGGGGCAATCAGCCCCAGCATTTT
TRBV10-3	TRBD1	TRBJ1-5	once	CAISAGQGADQPQHF	TGTGCCATCAGTGCCGGACAGGGGGCTGATCAGCCCCAGCATTTT
TRBV28	NA	TRBJ2-5	NA	CASSLPPQGLGEETQYF	TGTGCCAGCAGTTTACCCCCACAGGGTCTGGGGGAGGAGACCCAGTACTTC
TRBV3-1/TRBV3-2	NA	TRBJ2-1	NA	CASSPRGRGHYNEQFF	TGTGCCAGCAGCCCCAGGGGGCGGGGGCACTACAATGAGCAGTTCTTC
TRBV3-1/TRBV3-2	NA	TRBJ2-4	NA	CASSQVWGRGKNIQYF	TGTGCCAGCAGCCAAGTTTGGGGCCGAGGCAAAAACATTCAGTACTTC
TRBV6-2/TRBV6-3	TRBD2	TRBJ2-3	NA	CASSYPGSGGPSGTQYF	TGTGCCAGCAGTTACCCCGGAAGCGGGGGGCCGAGCGGTACGCAGTATTTT
TRBV6-4	TRBD2	TRBJ2-3	NA	CASSDVLAGDIDTQYF	TGTGCCAGCAGTGATGTCCTAGCGGGGGATATCGATACGCAGTATTTT
TRBV4-1	TRBD1	TRBJ1-2	NA	CASSQDRGVDRGFNYGYTF	TGCGCCAGCAGCCAAGATCGTGGGGTCGACAGGGGGTTCAACTATGGCTACACCTTC
TRBV11-2	TRBD1	TRBJ1-4	NA	CASSIQGAATNEKLFF	TGTGCCAGCAGCATACAGGGGGCTGCAACTAATGAAAAACTGTTTTTT
TRBV20-1	TRBD2	TRBJ2-1	few	CSASSLAGGLYNEQFF	TGCAGTGCTAGTTCCTTAGCGGGGGGGCTCTACAATGAGCAGTTCTTC
TRBV28	NA	TRBJ2-1	NA	CASSFSRRSNEQFF	TGTGCCAGCAGTTTCTCCCGGCGGAGTAATGAGCAGTTCTTC
TRBV12-5	TRBD1	TRBJ1-1	NA	CASGSLDRVGTEAFF	TGTGCTAGTGGTTCCTTGGACAGGGTGGGCACTGAAGCTTTCTTT
TRBV6-6	NA	TRBJ1-1	NA	CASSYSPGGTEAFF	TGTGCCAGCAGTTACTCTCCGGGGGGCACTGAAGCTTTCTTT
TRBV2	TRBD2	TRBJ2-1	NA	CASSEWPAGATVYEQFF	TGTGCCAGCAGTGAATGGCCAGCGGGGGCCACTGTATATGAGCAGTTCTTC
TRBV4-3	NA	TRBJ2-7	NA	CASSQEVGWGGNEQYF	TGCGCCAGCAGCCAAGAGGTAGGGTGGGGCGGGAACGAGCAGTACTTC
TRBV19	NA	TRBJ2-1	NA	CASSITGYNEQFF	TGTGCCAGTAGTATAACAGGCTACAATGAGCAGTTCTTC
TRBV2	NA	TRBJ2-2	few	CASSNRVATGELFF	TGTGCCAGCAGCAACAGGGTTGCCACCGGGGAGCTGTTTTTT
TRBV9	TRBD1	TRBJ1-1	NA	CASSPGQGATEAFF	TGTGCCAGCAGCCCGGGACAGGGGGCCACTGAAGCTTTCTTT
TRBV9	TRBD1	TRBJ2-7	NA	CASSVGQGTGPEQYF	TGTGCCAGCAGCGTAGGACAAGGGACAGGGCCAGAGCAGTACTTC
TRBV18	NA	TRBJ1-3	NA	CASSPLNSRSGNTIYF	TGTGCCAGCTCACCACTAAACTCCCGCTCTGGAAACACCATATATTTT
TRBV19	NA	TRBJ1-5	once	CATRAGAGQPQHF	TGTGCCACCCGAGCGGGCGCTGGTCAGCCCCAGCATTTT
TRBV7-2	TRBD2	TRBJ2-7	NA	CASSQTSGATYEQYF	TGTGCCAGCAGCCAGACTAGCGGTGCCACCTACGAGCAGTACTTC
TRBV28	TRBD1	TRBJ1-5	once	CASSKQGAVGNQPQHF	TGTGCCAGCAGTAAACAGGGGGCAGTGGGCAATCAGCCCCAGCATTTT
TRBV7-9	NA	TRBJ1-2	NA	CASSWDSDSYGYTF	TGTGCCAGCAGCTGGGATTCCGACAGCTATGGCTACACCTTC
TRBV6-5	TRBD1	TRBJ1-6	NA	CASTYSPGQVTSLHF	TGTGCCAGCACCTACTCTCCGGGACAGGTCACGTCCCTCCACTTT
TRBV27	TRBD1	TRBJ2-7	few	CASSLTPLGQGVVYEQYF	TGTGCCAGCAGTTTAACCCCCCTCGGACAGGGTGTAGTGTACGAGCAGTACTTC
TRBV7-6	TRBD2	TRBJ2-5	NA	CASSLGGLAGEEFQETQYF	TGTGCCAGCAGCTTAGGTGGACTAGCGGGGGAGGAATTTCAAGAGACCCAGTACTTC
TRBV25-1	TRBD1	TRBJ2-1	NA	CASSEFGTGGLGNEQFF	TGTGCCAGCAGTGAATTCGGGACAGGGGGCCTGGGCAATGAGCAGTTCTTC
TRBV3-1/TRBV3-2	NA	TRBJ1-6	NA	CASSRAGSSYNSPLHF	TGTGCCAGCAGCCGCGCGGGGAGCTCCTATAATTCACCCCTCCACTTT
TRBV7-8	NA	TRBJ1-3	once	CASSLAGAGASAGNTIYF	TGTGCCAGCAGCTTAGCTGGAGCGGGGGCGTCAGCTGGAAACACCATATATTTT
TRBV6-5	NA	TRBJ1-1	NA	CASTRTVMNTEAFF	TGTGCCAGCACCAGGACAGTTATGAACACTGAAGCTTTCTTT
TRBV28	NA	TRBJ1-2	NA	CASSLRQRRGYTF	TGTGCCAGCAGTCTGAGACAGAGGCGTGGCTACACCTTC